This T cell receptor (beta chain) derives from a study of post-analysis software for immune sequencing data. This clonotype was picked up a small number of times. Antigen unknown. Carried by the TCR beta cDNA libraries were unique molecular identifiers. TCRdb analysed the PCR reads with MiXCR anew, one entry per CDR3 protein. The sample has roughly 570,000 distinct CDR3 sequences, around 36% seen once. Regarding the study as a whole: Normalized Chao1 diversity in multiple sclerosis patients fell significantly below that of controls.

The source material was blood. This sequence originates from a girl aged 2 to 17 with multiple sclerosis.

The CDR3 loop is CASSLGQMDTQYF. In DNA, the CDR3 is TGTGCCAGCAGCTTAGGGCAAATGGATACGCAGTATTTT. The chain combines TRBV7-6 with TRBJ2-3; no firm D call. Germline V gene data show CDR1 as SGHVS and CDR2 as FNYEAQ. The CDR3 sequence is 13 residues long. V was clipped by 1 base and J by 6 bases, with 8 bases between them.